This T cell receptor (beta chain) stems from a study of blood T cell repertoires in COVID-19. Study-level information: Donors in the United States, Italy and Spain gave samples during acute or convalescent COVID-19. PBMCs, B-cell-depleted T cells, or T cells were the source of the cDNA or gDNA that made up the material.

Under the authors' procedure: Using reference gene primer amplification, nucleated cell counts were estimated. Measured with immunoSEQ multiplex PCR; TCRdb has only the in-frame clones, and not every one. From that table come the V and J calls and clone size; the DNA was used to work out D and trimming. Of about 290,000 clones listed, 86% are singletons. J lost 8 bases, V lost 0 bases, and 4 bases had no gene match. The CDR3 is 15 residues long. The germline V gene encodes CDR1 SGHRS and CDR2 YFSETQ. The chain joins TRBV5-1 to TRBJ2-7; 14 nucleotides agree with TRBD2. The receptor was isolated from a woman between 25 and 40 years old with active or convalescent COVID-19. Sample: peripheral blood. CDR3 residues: CASSLEGTSGGKQYF. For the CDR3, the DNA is TGCGCCAGCAGCTTGGAGGGGACTAGCGGGGGAAAGCAGTACTTC.